This T cell receptor beta chain is drawn from a study of T cell responses to AZD1222 COVID-19 vaccine. Measured with immunoSEQ multiplex PCR; TCRdb has only the in-frame clones, and not every one. This sample has roughly 200,000 clones, with almost 90% found just once. The CDR3 runs 13 residues. Germline CDR1 is LNHNV and CDR2 is YYDKDF (reference sequence). V shed 11 bases and J shed 2 bases, with 13 bases lying between them. The sample in question was peripheral blood, obtained on day 0 of AZD1222 vaccination. J is TRBJ1-5 and V is TRBV15; no firm D call. This clonotype was obtained from an adult in good health. CDR3 amino acids: CAASDRRNQPQHF. In nucleotides, the CDR3 is TGTGCCGCTTCGGACCGCCGCAATCAGCCCCAGCATTTT.